Below are 2 T cell receptor beta chains sequenced from a single sample in a study of vaccination effects on CD4 cells after COVID-19. Viral peptide pools were used in the ViraFEST assay to expand antigen-specific CD4+ T cells, and sequencing came afterward. Investigators separated out CD4+ T cells once around 10 days of culture had passed. Nucleocapsid antibodies were negative in the vaccine recipients, who had never had SARS-CoV-2 infection. For these receptors, no antigen is known. Using immunoSEQ multiplex PCR, the repertoire was profiled, and TCRdb retains in-frame clones only, with some absent. The sample lists some 22,000 clones, 73% occurring once. Sequencing used CD4+ T cells from PBMCs cultured with SARS-CoV-2 spike peptides, obtained before COVID-19 vaccination. These receptor sequences come from a human donor who received a COVID-19 vaccine.

The gene calls are TRBV6-1 and TRBJ1-1; D unclear. Trimming removed 0 bases from V and 8 bases from J, with 13 bases in between. CDR1 and CDR2 from the germline V gene are MNHNS and SASEGT. The CDR3 is 14 residues long. CDR3 DNA sequence: TGTGCCAGCAGTGAAGCTACGATAGAAGGCGAAGCTTTCTTT. It codes for CASSEATIEGEAFF.

The rearrangement joins TRBV3-1 (or the pseudogene TRBV3-2) to TRBJ1-2, with 7 bases identical to TRBD1. The germline V gene encodes CDR1 LGHDT and CDR2 YNNKEL (reference sequence). The J segment lost 4 bases and the V segment lost 4 bases, leaving 9 bases of the junction unmatched. The CDR3 covers 15 residues. The CDR3, as DNA: TGTGCCAGCAGCCGAGACAGGGAAGGCTTCTATGGCTACACCTTC. This translates into CASSRDREGFYGYTF.